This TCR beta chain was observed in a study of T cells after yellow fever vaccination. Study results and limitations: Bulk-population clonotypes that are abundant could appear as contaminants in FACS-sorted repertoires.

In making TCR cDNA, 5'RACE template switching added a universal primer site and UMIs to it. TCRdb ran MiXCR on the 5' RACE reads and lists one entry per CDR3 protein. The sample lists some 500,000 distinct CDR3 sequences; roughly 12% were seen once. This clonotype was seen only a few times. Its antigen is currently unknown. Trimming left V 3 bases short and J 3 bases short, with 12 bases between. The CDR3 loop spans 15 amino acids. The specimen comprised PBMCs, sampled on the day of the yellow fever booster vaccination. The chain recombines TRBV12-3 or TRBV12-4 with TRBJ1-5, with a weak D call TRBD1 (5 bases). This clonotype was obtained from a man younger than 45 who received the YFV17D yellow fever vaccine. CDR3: CASSLDPGHNQPQHF. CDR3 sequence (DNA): TGTGCCAGCAGTTTGGACCCAGGGCACAATCAGCCCCAGCATTTT.